The 26 T cell receptor beta chains below were found in one sample sequenced in a study of T cell responses to AZD1222 COVID-19 vaccine. Method: immunoSEQ multiplex PCR; TCRdb's copy keeps in-frame clones and lacks some. The data contain more than 75,000 clones, about nine tenths of them seen just once; the ten biggest clones take up roughly 5%. The sample was peripheral blood, taken 28 days after the second AZD1222 dose. The receptors were sampled from an adult who received the AZD1222 COVID-19 vaccine.

This clone was counted between two and nine times. V gene TRBV9 combines with J gene TRBJ1-2; D is undetermined. CDR1 is SGDLS, CDR2 YYNGEE, per germline. The CDR3 contains 15 residues. The ends were cut back, 0 bases at V and 0 bases at J, with 9 bases in the middle. CDR3 loop: CASSVGGKANYGYTF. In nucleotides, the CDR3 is TGTGCCAGCAGCGTAGGAGGGAAGGCTAACTATGGCTACACCTTC.

The CDR3 spells CASRPSGMGNQPQHF. The CDR3, as DNA: TGTGCCAGCAGACCTAGTGGTATGGGCAATCAGCCCCAGCATTTT. The rearrangement joins TRBV28 to TRBJ1-5, with unresolved D. Trimming removed 6 bases at V and 2 bases at J, with 14 bases between. The CDR3 loop spans 15 amino acids. CDR1 is MDHEN, CDR2 SYDVKM, per germline.

The chain links TRBV28 to TRBJ1-1; 9 positions match TRBD1. In germline, CDR1 is MDHEN, CDR2 SYDVKM. Trimming took 6 bases from V and 1 from J; bases not matched to a gene: 9. CDR3 size: 16 residues. The CDR3 region has the DNA TGTGCCAGCAGCGGGGTACAGGGGGCGGGGAACACTGAAGCTTTCTTT. Its translation: CASSGVQGAGNTEAFF.

The rearrangement links TRBV30 to TRBJ1-2; the match to TRBD1 covers 7 bases. V was clipped by 3 bases and J by 8 bases; unmatched bases: 12. Germline-derived CDR1 and CDR2 are GTSNPN and SVGIG (reference sequence). The CDR3 is made up of 14 amino acids. The CDR3 protein is CAWSGGQWVEGYTF. CDR3 DNA: TGTGCCTGGAGCGGGGGACAGTGGGTAGAAGGCTACACCTTC. The complete variable domain, with remaining parts taken from reference TRBV30 and TRBJ1-2, reads SQTIHQWPATLVQPVGSPLSLECTVEGTSNPNLYWYRQAAGRGLQLLFYSVGIGQISSEVPQNLSASRPQDRQFILSSKKLLLSDSGFYLCAWSGGQWVEGYTFGSGTRLTVV.

The CDR3 region has the DNA TGTGCCAGCACCAGGGACAGGTATAATTCACCCCTCCACTTT. It yields the protein CASTRDRYNSPLHF. The V gene is TRBV28, the J gene TRBJ1-6; the match to TRBD1 covers 8 bases. The CDR3 loop spans 14 amino acids. V was clipped by 7 bases and J by 4 bases; unmatched bases: 3. CDR1 is MDHEN, CDR2 SYDVKM, per germline.

The chain couples TRBV7-8 to TRBJ1-2; D may be TRBD1 (6 bases). Germline V gene data show CDR1 as SGHVS and CDR2 as FQNEAQ. CDR3 length equals 17 residues. V was trimmed by 5 bases and J by 3 bases, leaving 22 bases between them. The CDR3 nucleotides read TGTGCCAGCAGCCACACCGAACAGGGAGGGATATACTATGGCTACACCTTC. This encodes CASSHTEQGGIYYGYTF.

The chain links TRBV7-6 to TRBJ1-6; weak D call: TRBD1 (5 bases). This CDR3 has 15 residues. The germline CDR1 and CDR2 sequences are SGHVS and FNYEAQ. V shed 4 bases and J shed 5 bases, with 12 bases lying between them. CDR3: CASSYRQQNNSPLHF. The DNA of the CDR3 is TGTGCCAGCAGCTACAGACAGCAAAATAATTCACCCCTCCACTTT.

CDR3 sequence: CASSERGSTNEKLFF. The CDR3 coding sequence is TGTGCCAGCAGCGAGAGAGGCTCAACTAATGAAAAACTGTTTTTT. This chain joins TRBV9 and TRBJ1-4; D unresolved. The V end was cut by 3 bases, the J end by 0 bases, with 9 bases between. CDR3 size: 15 residues. Germline loops: CDR1 SGDLS, CDR2 YYNGEE.

This clone has only one observation. The chain employs TRBV10-3 and TRBJ2-1, with a weak D call TRBD1 (6 bases). Germline CDR1 is ENHRY and CDR2 is SYGVKD. The CDR3 length is 14 residues. Trimming pared 5 bases from V and 5 bases from J, leaving 13 bases between. In DNA, the CDR3 is TGTGCCATCAGTAAAGGGACATCCCACAATGAGCAGTTCTTC. Translation gives CAISKGTSHNEQFF.

This chain connects TRBV2 to TRBJ1-4; a possible D gene is TRBD1 (5 bases). Trimming pared 7 bases from V and 4 bases from J, leaving 13 bases between. The CDR3 sequence is 14 residues long. Germline V gene sequence: CDR1 SNHLY, CDR2 FYNNEI. The CDR3 coding sequence is TGTGCCAGCAAGATGACAGATATTAATGAAAAACTGTTTTTT. It yields the protein CASKMTDINEKLFF. Full variable domain (rest looked up from reference TRBV2 and TRBJ1-4): EPEVTQTPSHQVTQMGQEVILRCVPISNHLYFYWYRQILGQKVEFLVSFYNNEISEKSEIFDDQFSVERPDGSNFTLKIRSTKLEDSAMYFCASKMTDINEKLFFGSGTQLSVL.

The chain joins TRBV10-3 to TRBJ2-1, with D unresolved. With 2 bases removed from V and 4 bases from J, the gap between germline ends came to 6 bases. Germline V gene sequence: CDR1 ENHRY, CDR2 SYGVKD. The CDR3 consists of 13 residues. CDR3 amino acids: CAISEVGYNEQFF. As DNA, the CDR3 is TGTGCCATCAGTGAGGTCGGATACAATGAGCAGTTCTTC.

The chain carries TRBV7-3 and TRBJ1-1; weak D call: TRBD1 (5 bases). In germline, CDR1 is SGHTA, CDR2 FQGTGA. The CDR3 contains 14 residues. Trimming left V 2 bases short and J 6 bases short, with 13 bases between. Here the CDR3 DNA reads TGTGCCAGCAGCTTACTTCAGGGAGGGGCTGAAGCTTTCTTT. It specifies CASSLLQGGAEAFF.

The chain combines TRBV7-2 with TRBJ1-5, with a possible D match to TRBD1 (5 bases). Trimming removed 3 bases at V and 4 bases at J, with 10 bases between. CDR1 and CDR2 from the germline V gene are SGHTA and FQGNSA. The CDR3 is 14 amino acids. In DNA form, the CDR3 reads TGTGCCAGCAGCTTGGCAGGGCTTAATCAGCCCCAGCATTTT. Protein sequence: CASSLAGLNQPQHF.

This clone was seen only a few times. The chain combines TRBV7-3 with TRBJ1-1, with D possibly TRBD1 on 5 matching bases. Germline CDR1 is SGHTA and CDR2 is FQGTGA. This CDR3 has 12 amino acids. The ends were cut back, 4 bases at V and 4 bases at J, with 7 bases in the middle. CDR3: CASSSGGTEAFF. The CDR3 nucleotides read TGTGCCAGCAGCTCGGGGGGCACTGAAGCTTTCTTT.

The gene calls are TRBV5-4 and TRBJ1-2; possibly TRBD1 for D (6 bases). The ends were cut back, 2 bases at V and 6 bases at J, with 17 bases in the middle. Germline V gene sequence: CDR1 SGHNT, CDR2 YYREEE (reference sequence). This CDR3 has 15 residues. CDR3 sequence (DNA): TGTGCCAGCAGCTTTCCTTTGGGGGGCGTCGATGGCTACACCTTC. It yields the protein CASSFPLGGVDGYTF.

V is TRBV7-9 and J is TRBJ2-7, with 8 bases identical to TRBD2. The CDR3 runs 15 residues. The junction had 10 bases not matched to a gene; V was cut back by 4 bases and J by 5 bases. CDR1 is SEHNR, CDR2 FQNEAQ, per germline (reference sequence). The CDR3 DNA reads as TGTGCCAGCAGCTCATTTCGGGGACTAGGCAACGAGCAGTACTTC. This codes for CASSSFRGLGNEQYF.

The chain is built from TRBV2 and TRBJ1-5; D may be TRBD1 (6 bases). The CDR3 has 16 residues. Germline V gives CDR1 SNHLY, CDR2 FYNNEI. Trimming stripped 4 bases from V and 6 bases from J, with 19 bases between. CDR3 residues: CASSGVVGRGFQPQHF. In DNA form, the CDR3 reads TGTGCCAGCAGTGGGGTAGTTGGTAGGGGGTTTCAGCCCCAGCATTTT.

V and J are TRBV6-4 and TRBJ2-3; D gene uncertain. Germline CDR1 is MRHNA and CDR2 is SNTAGT. V was pared by 0 bases and J by 2 bases, with 9 bases between. The CDR3 runs to 15 residues. CDR3 bases: TGTGCCAGCAGTGACTCGTACGCCCCCACAGATACGCAGTATTTT. It specifies CASSDSYAPTDTQYF.

The chain uses TRBV6-5 and TRBJ2-7; 8 bases are a match to TRBD1. V lost 5 bases, J lost 2 bases, and 8 bases stayed unmatched. The CDR3 covers 15 residues. Germline V lookup: CDR1 MNHEY, CDR2 SVGAGI. The chain's CDR3 is CASSLRTGNTYEQYF. The CDR3 DNA is TGTGCCAGCAGTCTCCGGACAGGGAATACCTACGAGCAGTACTTC.

The chain is built from TRBV3-1 (or the pseudogene TRBV3-2) and TRBJ1-2, with TRBD1 matching over 7 bases. This CDR3 is 11 amino acids long. J gave up 7 bases and V 4 bases, and 0 bases lay outside the gene matches. Germline CDR1 reads LGHDT; CDR2 reads YNNKEL (reference sequence). CDR3 in DNA: TGTGCCAGCAGCCGACAGGGTGGCTACACCTTC. It translates to CASSRQGGYTF.

There are a few counts of this clone. This chain connects TRBV28 to TRBJ1-1; maybe TRBD1 (5 bases). CDR1 is MDHEN, CDR2 SYDVKM, per germline. Trimming removed 8 bases from V and 9 bases from J, with 16 bases in between. The CDR3 loop spans 12 amino acids. DNA of the CDR3: TGTGCCAGCCGATGGGGTGGGGGACAAGCTTTCTTT. It translates to CASRWGGGQAFF.

V and J are TRBV9 and TRBJ1-1; 7 nucleotides agree with TRBD1. Germline lookup yields CDR1 SGDLS and CDR2 YYNGEE. The CDR3 has 14 residues. Trimming cost V 4 bases and J 5 bases; bases outside gene matches: 8. The DNA for the CDR3 is TGTGCCAGCAGCCCCCGACAGGGAGATACTGAAGCTTTCTTT. It yields the protein CASSPRQGDTEAFF.

The chain links TRBV9 to TRBJ1-3, with a possible D match to TRBD1 (5 bases). Trimming cost V 3 bases and J 0 bases, with 10 bases left between them. This CDR3 has 15 amino acids. Per germline, CDR1 SGDLS and CDR2 YYNGEE. The CDR3: CASSAQGSSGNTIYF. CDR3 coding DNA: TGTGCCAGCAGCGCGCAGGGAAGCTCTGGAAACACCATATATTTT.

V gene TRBV18 combines with J gene TRBJ1-1; D unclear. V dropped 6 bases and J dropped 1 base, with 9 bases sitting between them. The germline gives CDR1 KGHSH, CDR2 LQKENI. CDR3 size: 13 residues. The CDR3 region is CASSGSQNTEAFF. DNA for the CDR3: TGTGCCAGCTCGGGTTCTCAGAACACTGAAGCTTTCTTT.

The chain carries TRBV5-4 and TRBJ1-2; 7 nucleotides align to TRBD1. In germline, CDR1 is SGHNT, CDR2 YYREEE (reference sequence). The CDR3 is 14 residues long. The ends lost 2 bases at V and 7 bases at J; junction bases unmatched: 8. In DNA, the CDR3 is TGTGCCAGCAGCTTCTGGACAGGCGGTTCTGGCTACACCTTC. This translates into CASSFWTGGSGYTF.

This chain joins TRBV9 and TRBJ2-4; tentatively, D is TRBD1 (5 bases). Germline loops: CDR1 SGDLS, CDR2 YYNGEE. CDR3 size: 18 residues. V was trimmed by 7 bases and J by 1 base, leaving 24 bases between them. For the CDR3, the DNA is TGTGCCAGCGATCTTAAGGGGCTGAGCGAAGGGGCCAAAAACATTCAGTACTTC. This gives the protein CASDLKGLSEGAKNIQYF. Complete variable domain (other parts from reference TRBV9 and TRBJ2-4): DSGVTQTPKHLITATGQRVTLRCSPRSGDLSVYWYQQSLDQGLQFLIQYYNGEERAKGNILERFSAQQFPDLHSELNLSSLELGDSALYFCASDLKGLSEGAKNIQYFGAGTRLSVL.